These 15 T cell receptor beta chains originate from one sample sequenced in a study of blood T cell repertoires in COVID-19. Profiled with immunoSEQ multiplex PCR; TCRdb holds only in-frame clones, not every one. The sample lists 140,000 or so clones, 84% occurring once. The sequencing input was peripheral blood. The receptors stem from a man aged 30 to 45 with COVID-19, enrolled during active disease.

The rearrangement links TRBV5-1 to TRBJ2-3; 7 bases are shared with TRBD2. The germline V gene encodes CDR1 SGHRS and CDR2 YFSETQ. The CDR3 totals 15 residues. The trim removed 2 bases at V and 0 bases at J, leaving 3 bases unmatched. The CDR3 DNA follows: TGCGCCAGCAGCTTCCTAGCGGAAAGCACAGATACGCAGTATTTT. As protein: CASSFLAESTDTQYF.

V and J are TRBV28 and TRBJ1-2; TRBD1 aligns across 9 bases. Germline trimming cut 6 bases from V and 6 bases from J; bases unmatched to any gene: 8. The germline V gene has CDR1 MDHEN and CDR2 SYDVKM. The CDR3 extends over 14 amino acids. The chain's CDR3 is CASSPPGQGNGYTF. Written as DNA, the CDR3 is TGTGCCAGCAGCCCACCCGGACAGGGGAATGGCTACACCTTC.

The chain employs TRBV7-2 and TRBJ2-1; D not certain. This CDR3 spans 12 amino acids. V lost 5 bases and J lost 7, with 9 bases in between. Germline CDR1 reads SGHTA; CDR2 reads FQGNSA. The chain's CDR3 is CASSNSMNEQFF. The CDR3 coding sequence is TGTGCCAGCAGCAATAGTATGAATGAGCAGTTCTTC.

DNA of the CDR3: TGTGCCACCAGTCGCGGACTAGCGGAAGACACCGGGGAGCTGTTTTTT. Residues: CATSRGLAEDTGELFF. The chain joins TRBV24-1 to TRBJ2-2, with TRBD2 matching over 10 bases. Germline V lookup: CDR1 KGHDR, CDR2 SFDVKD. V dropped 6 bases and J dropped 3; count of bases not matched to a gene: 6. The CDR3 length is 16 residues.

This clone came up a few times. J is TRBJ2-3 and V is TRBV24-1; TRBD2 matches 11 bases. Unmatched junction bases numbered 14, after V lost 3 bases and J lost 4 bases. The CDR3 totals 19 residues. Germline CDR1 KGHDR, CDR2 SFDVKD. CDR3 coding DNA: TGTGCCACCAGTGATATCGGGGCGGGGACTAGCGGACGTCCAGATACGCAGTATTTT. It is translated as CATSDIGAGTSGRPDTQYF.

CDR3 protein: CASSPSGLGTQYF. The DNA for the CDR3 is TGTGCCAGCAGCCCATCGGGACTCGGTACGCAGTATTTT. This chain uses TRBV7-9 with TRBJ2-3; perhaps TRBD2 as D (6 bases). Germline V CDR1 and CDR2: SEHNR, FQNEAQ (reference sequence). This CDR3 comprises 13 residues. V gave up 5 bases and J gave up 8 bases, with 14 bases separating them.

V and J are TRBV29-1 and TRBJ1-1, with TRBD1 identical over 8 bases. Unmatched junction bases numbered 4, after V lost 7 bases and J lost 6 bases. The CDR3 covers 11 residues. From germline, CDR1 is SQVTM and CDR2 ANQGSEA. The CDR3 spells CSGQGAAEAFF. The CDR3 coding sequence is TGCAGCGGGCAGGGGGCCGCTGAAGCTTTCTTT.

The gene calls are TRBV6-5 and TRBJ2-3; no clear D. V lost 3 bases and J 0 bases, leaving 4 bases between the germline ends. This CDR3 has 13 amino acids. Germline V gene sequence: CDR1 MNHEY, CDR2 SVGAGI. This CDR3 reads CASSYGSTDTQYF. DNA for the CDR3: TGTGCCAGCAGTTATGGCAGCACAGATACGCAGTATTTT.

This clone was recorded a few times. The rearrangement uses TRBV28 and TRBJ1-2; D not resolved. Germline V gene lookup returns CDR1 MDHEN and CDR2 SYDVKM. CDR3 length equals 13 residues. Trimming took off 11 bases at V and 4 bases at J, with 17 bases between the two ends. In nucleotides, the CDR3 is TGTGCCGGGGAGGGAGGCCAGACCTATGGCTACACCTTC. This gives the protein CAGEGGQTYGYTF.

CDR3: CASYQDGSSYNSPLHF. The DNA of the CDR3 is TGTGCCAGCTATCAGGACGGGAGCTCCTATAATTCACCCCTCCACTTT. This rearrangement joins TRBV28 to TRBJ1-6; D unclear. Trimming removed 8 bases at V and 0 bases at J, with 14 bases between. The CDR3 loop spans 16 amino acids. The V gene's germline CDR1 is MDHEN and CDR2 SYDVKM.

A single count supports this clone. The V and J genes are TRBV6-4 and TRBJ2-6; no clear D gene. From germline, CDR1 is MRHNA and CDR2 SNTAGT. V lost 0 bases, J lost 0 bases, and 6 bases lay in between. The CDR3 spans 16 residues. CDR3 protein: CASSDSSHSGANVLTF. In DNA form, the CDR3 reads TGTGCCAGCAGTGACTCGTCCCACTCTGGGGCCAACGTCCTGACTTTC.

The rearrangement links TRBV7-9 to TRBJ1-2; D remains ambiguous. CDR3 length: 13 amino acids. V lost 5 bases to trimming and J lost 1 base, with 8 bases between them. The germline V gene encodes CDR1 SEHNR and CDR2 FQNEAQ (reference sequence). In nucleotides, the CDR3 is TGTGCCAGCAGCCTCGGGGTTAACTATGGCTACACCTTC. Its protein product is CASSLGVNYGYTF.

The J gene is TRBJ1-1, the V gene TRBV14; D is undetermined. Trimming took 5 bases from V and 1 from J, leaving 5 bases between them. Germline CDR1 is SGHDN and CDR2 is FVKESK. The CDR3 contains 12 residues. The CDR3, as DNA: TGTGCCAGCAGCATCCAGAACACTGAAGCTTTCTTT. Protein product: CASSIQNTEAFF.

The chain has TRBV28 and TRBJ2-4; D unresolved. Looked up from germline, CDR1 is MDHEN and CDR2 is SYDVKM. The V end was cut by 11 bases, the J end by 0 bases, with 17 bases between. CDR3 size: 15 residues. The CDR3 loop is CASMPQHLAKNIQYF. The CDR3 bases are TGTGCCTCGATGCCACAGCACCTAGCCAAAAACATTCAGTACTTC.

The chain combines TRBV18 with TRBJ2-1; 7 bases match TRBD1. V lost 6 bases, J lost 4 bases, and 9 bases stayed unmatched. The germline CDR1 and CDR2 sequences are KGHSH and LQKENI. There are 15 residues in the CDR3. The CDR3 nucleotides are TGTGCCAGCTCCCGTGACAGGGAATCGTACAATGAGCAGTTCTTC. It specifies CASSRDRESYNEQFF.